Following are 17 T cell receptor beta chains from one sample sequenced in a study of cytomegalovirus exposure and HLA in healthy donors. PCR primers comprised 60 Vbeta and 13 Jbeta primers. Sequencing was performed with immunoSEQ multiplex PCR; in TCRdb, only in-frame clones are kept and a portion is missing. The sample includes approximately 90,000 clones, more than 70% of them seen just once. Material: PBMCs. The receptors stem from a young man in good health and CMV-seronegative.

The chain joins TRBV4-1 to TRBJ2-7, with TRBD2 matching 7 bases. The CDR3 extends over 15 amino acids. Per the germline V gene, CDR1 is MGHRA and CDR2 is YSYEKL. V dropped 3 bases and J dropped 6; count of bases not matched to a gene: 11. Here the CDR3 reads CASSQTSLMGFEQYF. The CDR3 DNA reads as TGCGCCAGCAGCCAGACTAGCCTCATGGGTTTCGAGCAGTACTTC.

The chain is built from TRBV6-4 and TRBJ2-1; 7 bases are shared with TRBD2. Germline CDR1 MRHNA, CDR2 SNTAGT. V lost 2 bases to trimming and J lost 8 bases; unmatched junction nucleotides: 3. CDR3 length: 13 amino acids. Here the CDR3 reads CASSDRGEDEQFF. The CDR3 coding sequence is TGTGCCAGCAGTGACCGGGGGGAGGATGAGCAGTTCTTC.

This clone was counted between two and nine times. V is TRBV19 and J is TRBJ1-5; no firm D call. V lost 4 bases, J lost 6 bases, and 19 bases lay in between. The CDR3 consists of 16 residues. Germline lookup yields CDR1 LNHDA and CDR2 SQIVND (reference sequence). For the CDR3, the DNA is TGTGCCAGTAGTAGGTCCCCCGCCGGTGTCGGTCAGCCCCAGCATTTT. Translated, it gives CASSRSPAGVGQPQHF.

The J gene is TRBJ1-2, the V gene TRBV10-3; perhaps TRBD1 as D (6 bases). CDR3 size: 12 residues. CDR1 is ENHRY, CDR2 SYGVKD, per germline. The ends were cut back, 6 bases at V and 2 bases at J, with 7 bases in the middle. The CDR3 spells CAISGQNYGYTF. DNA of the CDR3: TGTGCCATCAGCGGACAGAACTATGGCTACACCTTC.

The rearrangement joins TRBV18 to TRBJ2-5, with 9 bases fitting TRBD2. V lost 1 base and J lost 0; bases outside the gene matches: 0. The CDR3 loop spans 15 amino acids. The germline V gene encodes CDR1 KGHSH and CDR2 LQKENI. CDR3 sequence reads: CASSPRLADQETQYF. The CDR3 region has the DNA TGTGCCAGCTCACCACGACTAGCGGACCAAGAGACCCAGTACTTC.

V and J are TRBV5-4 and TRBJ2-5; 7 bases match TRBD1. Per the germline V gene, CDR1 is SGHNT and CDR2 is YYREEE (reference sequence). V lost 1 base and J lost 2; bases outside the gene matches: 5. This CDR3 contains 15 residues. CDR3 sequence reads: CASSLRGPTQETQYF. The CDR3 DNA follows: TGTGCCAGCAGCTTGAGGGGGCCGACACAAGAGACCCAGTACTTC.

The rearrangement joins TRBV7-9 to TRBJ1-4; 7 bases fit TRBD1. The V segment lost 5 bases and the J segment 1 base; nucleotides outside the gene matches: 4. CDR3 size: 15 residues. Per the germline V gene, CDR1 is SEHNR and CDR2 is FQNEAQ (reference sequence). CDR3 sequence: CASSLDRVTNEKLFF. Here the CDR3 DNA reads TGTGCCAGCAGCCTAGACAGGGTAACTAATGAAAAACTGTTTTTT.

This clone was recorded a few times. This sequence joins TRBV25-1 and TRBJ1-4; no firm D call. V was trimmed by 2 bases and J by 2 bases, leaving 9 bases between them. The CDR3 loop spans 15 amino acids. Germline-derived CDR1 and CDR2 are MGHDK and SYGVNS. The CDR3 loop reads CASSEVSGTNEKLFF. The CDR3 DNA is TGTGCCAGCAGTGAAGTATCAGGCACTAATGAAAAACTGTTTTTT.

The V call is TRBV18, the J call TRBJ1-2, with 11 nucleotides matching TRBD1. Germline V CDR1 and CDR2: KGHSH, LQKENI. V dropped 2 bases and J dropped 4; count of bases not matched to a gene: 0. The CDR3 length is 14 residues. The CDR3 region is CASSPGQGAYGYTF. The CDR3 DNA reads TGTGCCAGCTCACCAGGACAGGGGGCCTATGGCTACACCTTC.

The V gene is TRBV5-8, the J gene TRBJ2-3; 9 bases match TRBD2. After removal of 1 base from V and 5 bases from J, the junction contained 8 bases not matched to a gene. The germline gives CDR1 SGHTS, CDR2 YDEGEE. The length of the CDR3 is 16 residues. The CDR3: CASSLLVAGALDTQYF. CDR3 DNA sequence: TGTGCCAGCAGCTTGCTAGTAGCGGGGGCGTTAGATACGCAGTATTTT.

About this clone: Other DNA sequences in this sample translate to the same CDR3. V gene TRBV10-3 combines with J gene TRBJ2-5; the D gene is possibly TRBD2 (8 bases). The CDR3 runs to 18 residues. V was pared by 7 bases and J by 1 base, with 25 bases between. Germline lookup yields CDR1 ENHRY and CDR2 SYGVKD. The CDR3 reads CAIKGAKGLAGRQETQYF. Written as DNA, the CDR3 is TGTGCCATCAAGGGGGCCAAGGGATTAGCGGGACGCCAAGAGACCCAGTACTTC.

CDR3 sequence reads: CASSHIGGPSSYEQYF. Here the CDR3 DNA reads TGCGCCAGCAGCCACATAGGGGGTCCTAGCTCCTACGAGCAGTACTTC. This chain links TRBV4-1 with TRBJ2-7; a weak D match, TRBD1 (6 bases). V was clipped by 3 bases and J by 0 bases, with 15 bases between them. The CDR3 length is 16 residues. The germline V gene has CDR1 MGHRA and CDR2 YSYEKL.

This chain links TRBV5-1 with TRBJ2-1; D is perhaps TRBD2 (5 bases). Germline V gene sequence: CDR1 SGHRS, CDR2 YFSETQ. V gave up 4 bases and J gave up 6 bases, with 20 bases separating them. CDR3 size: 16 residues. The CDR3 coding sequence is TGCGCCAGCAGCCTATCACTAGATTCTACCGTCAATGAGCAGTTCTTC. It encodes CASSLSLDSTVNEQFF.

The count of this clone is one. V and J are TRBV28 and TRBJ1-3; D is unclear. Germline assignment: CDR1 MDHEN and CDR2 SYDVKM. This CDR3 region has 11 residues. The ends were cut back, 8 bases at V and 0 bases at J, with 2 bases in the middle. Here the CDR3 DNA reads TGTGCCAGCCACTCTGGAAACACCATATATTTT. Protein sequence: CASHSGNTIYF.

CDR3 nucleotide sequence: TGCGCCAGCAGCCACGGACAGGGGAGGGGAGCTTTCTTT. It encodes CASSHGQGRGAFF. This chain links TRBV5-1 with TRBJ1-1; 9 nucleotides line up with TRBD1. CDR3 size: 13 residues. Germline values: CDR1 SGHRS, CDR2 YFSETQ. Trimming cost V 4 bases and J 10 bases; bases outside gene matches: 8.

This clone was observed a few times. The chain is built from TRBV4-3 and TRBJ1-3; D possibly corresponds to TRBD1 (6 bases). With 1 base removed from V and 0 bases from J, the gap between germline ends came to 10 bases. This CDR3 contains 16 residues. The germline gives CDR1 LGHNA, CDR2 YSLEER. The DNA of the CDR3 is TGCGCCAGCAGCCAAGGGGGGGGGCGCTCTGGAAACACCATATATTTT. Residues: CASSQGGGRSGNTIYF.

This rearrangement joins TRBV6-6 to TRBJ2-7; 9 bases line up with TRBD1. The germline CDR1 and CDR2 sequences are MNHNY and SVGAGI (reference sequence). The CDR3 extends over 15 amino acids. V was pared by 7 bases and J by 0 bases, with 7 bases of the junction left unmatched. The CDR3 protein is CASNAPGQGSYEQYF. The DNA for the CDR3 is TGTGCCAGCAACGCCCCGGGACAGGGCTCCTACGAGCAGTACTTC.